Listed below are T cell receptor beta chains from one sample, sequenced in a study of T cells in Graves' hyperthyroidism and ophthalmopathy. TCRdb re-called the multiplex PCR reads with MiXCR, one entry per CDR3 protein. The data show fewer than 110,000 distinct CDR3 sequences, about 15% seen once. The material sequenced was blood. These receptors originate from a woman in her 50s with Graves' hyperthyroidism. Each CDR3 is given with its conserved first and last residue. A D gene is named only where the DNA matches it firmly. Clone size appears in some rows only: once, few, many, or a class for an expanded clone.

D: .
V: TRBV19
size: many
J: TRBJ2-1
CDR3: CASSIRLSGGNEQFF
DNA: TGTGCCAGTAGTATTCGTCTTAGTGGTGGCAATGAGCAGTTCTTC

D: TRBD1
V: TRBV28
size: many
J: TRBJ1-2
CDR3: CASSGDRGLYGYTF
DNA: TGTGCCAGCAGTGGAGACAGGGGGCTGTATGGCTACACCTTC

D: .
V: TRBV30
size: many
J: TRBJ1-4
CDR3: CAWRAPGQVNEKLFF
DNA: TGTGCCTGGAGAGCCCCGGGACAAGTTAATGAAAAACTGTTTTTT

D: .
V: TRBV18
size: many
J: TRBJ2-3
CDR3: CASSFGPTTDTQYF
DNA: TGTGCCAGCTCATTCGGGCCTACCACCGATACGCAGTATTTT

D: TRBD2
V: TRBV27
size: many
J: TRBJ2-7
CDR3: CASSLKTSGLSSYEQYF
DNA: TGTGCCAGCAGTTTAAAGACTAGCGGTCTTAGCTCCTACGAGCAGTACTTC

D: .
V: TRBV7-2
size: many
J: TRBJ1-2
CDR3: CASSLDGENYGYTF
DNA: TGTGCCAGCAGTTTGGACGGCGAAAACTATGGCTACACCTTC

D: .
V: TRBV12-3/TRBV12-4
size: many
J: TRBJ2-2
CDR3: CANPGVTNTGELFF
DNA: TGTGCCAACCCCGGGGTTACGAACACCGGGGAGCTGTTTTTT

D: .
V: TRBV4-1
size: .
J: TRBJ1-4
CDR3: CASSQNHRDTNEKLFF
DNA: TGCGCCAGCAGCCAAAACCACAGGGACACGAATGAAAAACTGTTTTTT

D: TRBD2
V: TRBV7-3
size: .
J: TRBJ2-1
CDR3: CASSLSGLAGFNEQFF
DNA: TGTGCCAGCAGCTTAAGTGGTCTAGCGGGATTTAATGAGCAGTTCTTC

D: TRBD1
V: TRBV20-1
size: .
J: TRBJ1-6
CDR3: CSARRTGDDSPLHF
DNA: TGCAGTGCTAGGAGGACAGGGGACGATTCACCCCTCCACTTT

D: .
V: TRBV4-1
size: many
J: TRBJ2-7
CDR3: CASSQADWVSSYEQYF
DNA: TGCGCCAGCAGCCAAGCCGACTGGGTAAGCTCCTACGAGCAGTACTTC

D: TRBD2
V: TRBV20-1
size: many
J: TRBJ2-1
CDR3: CSATGSGSGNEQFF
DNA: TGCAGTGCTACAGGGAGCGGGAGTGGTAATGAGCAGTTCTTC

D: TRBD1
V: TRBV2
size: many
J: TRBJ1-6
CDR3: CASSEGGQDDSPLHF
DNA: TGTGCCAGCAGTGAAGGGGGACAGGACGATTCACCCCTCCACTTT

D: TRBD2
V: TRBV7-9
size: many
J: TRBJ2-7
CDR3: CASSSAGGPEQYF
DNA: TGTGCCAGCAGCTCCGCGGGAGGTCCCGAGCAGTACTTC

D: TRBD1
V: TRBV14
size: many
J: TRBJ1-1
CDR3: CASKGLDRAGTEAFF
DNA: TGTGCCAGCAAAGGGTTAGACAGGGCAGGGACTGAAGCTTTCTTT

D: TRBD1
V: TRBV2
size: many
J: TRBJ2-2
CDR3: CASREDRTGHGELFF
DNA: TGTGCCAGCAGGGAGGACAGGACCGGCCACGGGGAGCTGTTTTTT

D: TRBD2
V: TRBV16
size: many
J: TRBJ2-1
CDR3: CASSHGSGTNEQFF
DNA: TGTGCCAGCAGCCACGGTAGCGGGACCAATGAGCAGTTCTTC

D: TRBD2
V: TRBV29-1
size: few
J: TRBJ2-3
CDR3: CSVAGYTDTQYF
DNA: TGCAGCGTAGCGGGATACACAGATACGCAGTATTTT

D: TRBD1
V: TRBV5-1
size: few
J: TRBJ2-1
CDR3: CASSSLLQGAAYNEQFF
DNA: TGCGCCAGCAGCTCGCTACTACAGGGGGCTGCCTACAATGAGCAGTTCTTC

D: .
V: TRBV20-1
size: few
J: TRBJ2-3
CDR3: CSATGRSTDTQYF
DNA: TGCAGTGCTACGGGCAGAAGCACAGATACGCAGTATTTT

D: .
V: TRBV15
size: few
J: TRBJ1-4
CDR3: CATSVPKGGKLFF
DNA: TGTGCCACCAGCGTACCTAAAGGAGGAAAACTGTTTTTT

D: TRBD2
V: TRBV27
size: many
J: TRBJ2-1
CDR3: CASSLIIAGGIYNEQFF
DNA: TGTGCCAGCAGTTTAATTATAGCGGGAGGGATTTACAATGAGCAGTTCTTC

D: TRBD1
V: TRBV20-1
size: .
J: TRBJ2-3
CDR3: CSASGQGNTDTQYF
DNA: TGCAGTGCTAGTGGACAGGGCAACACAGATACGCAGTATTTT

D: TRBD2
V: TRBV28
size: many
J: TRBJ2-4
CDR3: CASTTGTSGGLAKNIQYF
DNA: TGTGCCAGCACCACCGGGACTAGCGGGGGGTTAGCCAAAAACATTCAGTACTTC

D: .
V: TRBV7-9
size: many
J: TRBJ2-1
CDR3: CASSLADSHNEQFF
DNA: TGTGCCAGCAGCTTAGCGGACAGCCACAATGAGCAGTTCTTC

D: .
V: TRBV5-1
size: .
J: TRBJ2-1
CDR3: CASSLGGLGHNEQFF
DNA: TGCGCCAGCAGCTTGGGAGGGTTGGGGCACAATGAGCAGTTCTTC

D: .
V: TRBV20-1
size: many
J: TRBJ2-1
CDR3: CSASRTNEQFF
DNA: TGCAGTGCTAGTCGCACGAATGAGCAGTTCTTC

D: .
V: TRBV2
size: many
J: TRBJ2-1
CDR3: CASKGSPTNEQFF
DNA: TGTGCCAGCAAGGGCTCGCCGACTAATGAGCAGTTCTTC

D: TRBD1
V: TRBV20-1
size: many
J: TRBJ1-5
CDR3: CSATQGIGQPQHF
DNA: TGCAGTGCAACACAGGGGATCGGTCAGCCCCAGCATTTT

D: .
V: TRBV2
size: many
J: TRBJ2-7
CDR3: CASRELQPLDEQYF
DNA: TGTGCCAGCAGGGAACTACAGCCCCTAGACGAGCAGTACTTC

D: .
V: TRBV19
size: many
J: TRBJ2-3
CDR3: CASSGIGGTDTQYF
DNA: TGTGCCAGTAGTGGCATCGGGGGAACAGATACGCAGTATTTT

D: .
V: TRBV6-9
size: .
J: TRBJ1-1
CDR3: CASSYQGVGLRTEAFF
DNA: TGTGCCAGCAGTTATCAGGGAGTTGGTTTGAGGACTGAAGCTTTCTTT

D: TRBD1
V: TRBV6-2/TRBV6-3
size: .
J: TRBJ1-2
CDR3: CASSYSLGTVTNYGYTF
DNA: TGTGCCAGCAGTTACAGTCTCGGGACAGTCACTAACTATGGCTACACCTTC

D: .
V: TRBV6-2/TRBV6-3
size: .
J: TRBJ2-3
CDR3: CARFVQSRADTQYF
DNA: TGTGCCAGATTCGTTCAATCAAGGGCAGATACGCAGTATTTT

D: .
V: TRBV28
size: many
J: TRBJ2-7
CDR3: CASTTSSYEQYF
DNA: TGTGCCAGCACAACCAGTTCCTACGAGCAGTACTTC

D: .
V: TRBV13
size: .
J: TRBJ1-1
CDR3: CASSPPFRMNTEAFF
DNA: TGTGCCAGCAGCCCTCCCTTCCGCATGAACACTGAAGCTTTCTTT

D: .
V: TRBV4-1
size: many
J: TRBJ1-5
CDR3: CASSQVWAYESNQPQHF
DNA: TGCGCCAGCAGCCAAGTATGGGCGTACGAGAGCAATCAGCCCCAGCATTTT

D: TRBD1
V: TRBV28
size: .
J: TRBJ1-1
CDR3: CATNRGLNTEAFF
DNA: TGTGCCACAAACAGGGGGCTGAACACTGAAGCTTTCTTT

D: TRBD2
V: TRBV7-9
size: many
J: TRBJ2-2
CDR3: CASSLLAGGPGELFF
DNA: TGTGCCAGCAGCTTACTTGCGGGAGGCCCCGGGGAGCTGTTTTTT

D: TRBD2
V: TRBV6-6
size: many
J: TRBJ2-7
CDR3: CASSYSGPALASSYEQYF
DNA: TGTGCCAGCAGTTACTCTGGTCCAGCACTAGCGAGTTCCTACGAGCAGTACTTC

D: TRBD1
V: TRBV28
size: many
J: TRBJ2-2
CDR3: CASERNPGQGFIGELFF
DNA: TGTGCCAGCGAACGCAATCCGGGACAGGGTTTTATCGGGGAGCTGTTTTTT

D: .
V: TRBV27
size: many
J: TRBJ1-4
CDR3: CASSPKLFF
DNA: TGTGCCAGCAGTCCCAAACTGTTTTTT

D: .
V: TRBV20-1
size: few
J: TRBJ1-5
CDR3: CSAQWGLSGNQPQHF
DNA: TGCAGTGCCCAGTGGGGCCTTTCTGGCAATCAGCCCCAGCATTTT

D: TRBD1
V: TRBV28
size: .
J: TRBJ2-4
CDR3: CASSLLTGPGEAKNIQYF
DNA: TGTGCCAGCAGTTTACTGACAGGGCCTGGTGAGGCCAAAAACATTCAGTACTTC

D: TRBD1
V: TRBV7-9
size: many
J: TRBJ1-5
CDR3: CASSSDRVTGQPQHF
DNA: TGTGCCAGCAGCTCGGACAGGGTGACAGGTCAGCCCCAGCATTTT

D: TRBD2
V: TRBV20-1
size: many
J: TRBJ2-3
CDR3: CSARDQSGRSDTQYF
DNA: TGCAGTGCTAGAGATCAGAGCGGGAGATCAGATACGCAGTATTTT

D: TRBD1
V: TRBV28
size: many
J: TRBJ1-5
CDR3: CASRTGDRAQPQPQHF
DNA: TGTGCCAGCAGGACCGGGGACAGAGCCCAACCCCAGCCCCAGCATTTT